The next 4 T cell receptor beta chains were all read from a single sample in a study of blood T cells in healthy people across ages. The use of a sample-barcoded 5' primer and a J-beta primer mix characterized a second PCR of roughly 6 to 11 cycles. Each CDR3 protein gets one entry after TCRdb re-called the 5' RACE reads with MiXCR. The repertoire consists of fewer than 1,200,000 distinct CDR3 sequences, with almost 25% occurring once and the leading ten covering approximately 0.75%. The same sample was also studied in work on T cells of mothers and their children.

Source material: blood. Receptors originate from a girl aged 2 to 10 in good health.

There are a few counts of this clonotype. Since a much larger clone is just one base distant, this may be a read error. This chain links TRBV4-3 with TRBJ2-3; a weak D match, TRBD2 (5 bases). The CDR3 loop spans 18 amino acids. CDR1 is LGHNA and CDR2 is YSLEER in the germline V gene. Trimming stripped 1 base from V and 4 bases from J, with 21 bases between. The CDR3 nucleotides are TGCGCCAGCAGCCAAGGCCCCTCACTAGTCCCTGGGTCAGATACGCAGTATTTT. Protein sequence: CASSQGPSLVPGSDTQYF.

The V gene is TRBV19, the J gene TRBJ1-4; TRBD1 is a possible D gene (5 bases). CDR1 LNHDA and CDR2 SQIVND come from the germline V gene (reference sequence). This CDR3 region has 16 residues. V was cut by 3 bases and J by 8 bases, with 19 bases left in between. CDR3 sequence reads: CASSIVVPPEGEKLFF. DNA of the CDR3: TGTGCCAGTAGTATTGTGGTCCCTCCTGAGGGGGAAAAACTGTTTTTT.

About this clonotype: An end of the junction does not agree with germline; a read error may underlie this. The V gene is TRBV5-1, the J gene TRBJ2-3; D might be TRBD1 (5 bases). This CDR3 spans 15 amino acids. Germline CDR1 and CDR2: SGHRS and YFSETQ. The CDR3 nucleotides are TGCGCCAGCAGTCCGGTCCAGGGTACCACAAATACGCAGTATTTT. Translation: CASSPVQGTTNTQYF.

This rearrangement joins TRBV4-2 to TRBJ2-5; 16 nucleotides align to TRBD2. CDR3 length equals 18 residues. From germline, CDR1 is LGHNA and CDR2 YNFKEQ. With V trimmed by 6 bases and J by 5 bases, 12 bases remained unmatched. The CDR3 DNA follows: TGTGCCAGCAGTCTCACCGGGACTAGCGGGGGGGCGAGTGAGACCCAGTACTTC. Its protein is CASSLTGTSGGASETQYF.